These 26 T cell receptor beta chains originate from one sample sequenced in a study of blood T cell repertoires in COVID-19. This table comes from immunoSEQ multiplex PCR, and its TCRdb copy is limited to in-frame clones, with some not included. Here the sample spans 150,000 to 200,000 clones, around nine tenths being singletons. The source material was peripheral blood. The receptors come from a human donor in a cohort sampled during active COVID-19.

V and J are TRBV28 and TRBJ1-2; TRBD1 might be the D (6 bases). Trimming removed 1 base at V and 8 bases at J, with 8 bases between. CDR3 length: 12 residues. Germline V lookup: CDR1 MDHEN, CDR2 SYDVKM. CDR3 loop: CASSLSGHGYTF. The CDR3 coding sequence is TGTGCCAGCAGTTTATCGGGACACGGCTACACCTTC.

The V and J genes are TRBV4-3 and TRBJ1-1, with D possibly TRBD1 on 5 matching bases. The V gene's germline CDR1 is LGHNA and CDR2 YSLEER. V was clipped by 1 base and J by 0 bases, with 21 bases between them. This CDR3 is 19 amino acids long. The CDR3 region is CASSQVGTRSPPMNTEAFF. The CDR3, as DNA: TGCGCCAGCAGCCAAGTCGGGACTCGGAGCCCTCCGATGAACACTGAAGCTTTCTTT.

The chain carries TRBV5-1 and TRBJ2-7; weak D call: TRBD1 (6 bases). V was cut by 3 bases and J by 1 base, with 17 bases left in between. Germline V gives CDR1 SGHRS, CDR2 YFSETQ. CDR3 length: 16 amino acids. CDR3: CASSSASTGRSYEQYF. The CDR3 nucleotides read TGCGCCAGCAGCTCGGCCTCAACAGGGCGTTCCTACGAGCAGTACTTC. The entire variable domain, with the rest obtained from reference TRBV5-1 and TRBJ2-7, is as follows: KAGVTQTPRYLIKTRGQQVTLSCSPISGHRSVSWYQQTPGQGLQFLFEYFSETQRNKGNFPGRFSGRQFSNSRSEMNVSTLELGDSALYLCASSSASTGRSYEQYFGPGTRLTVT.

This chain links TRBV27 with TRBJ2-7; 13 nucleotides align to TRBD2. CDR1 and CDR2 from the germline V gene are MNHEY and SMNVEV (reference sequence). J was trimmed by 2 bases and V by 5 bases; bases with no gene match: 6. The CDR3 consists of 16 residues. Here the CDR3 DNA reads TGTGCCAGCAGTAGACACACTAGCGGGGGGGCCTACGAGCAGTACTTC. Its translation: CASSRHTSGGAYEQYF.

This chain joins TRBV6-2 or TRBV6-3 and TRBJ1-6, with D possibly being TRBD1 (5 bases). The ends were cut back, 6 bases at V and 10 bases at J, with 16 bases in the middle. Germline V gene lookup returns CDR1 MNHEY and CDR2 SVGEGT. CDR3 length: 14 amino acids. The chain's CDR3 is CASSRQLHGSPLHF. CDR3 bases: TGTGCCAGCAGCCGACAGCTCCACGGGTCACCCCTCCACTTT.

The rearrangement links TRBV6-2 or TRBV6-3 to TRBJ1-1; D possibly corresponds to TRBD1 (6 bases). CDR1 and CDR2 (germline): MNHEY, SVGEGT. This CDR3 is built from 13 residues. Trimming left V 1 base short and J 5 bases short, with 8 bases between. CDR3 amino acids: CASSYLRGTEAFF. CDR3 bases: TGTGCCAGCAGTTACTTGAGGGGGACTGAAGCTTTCTTT.

The V call is TRBV28, the J call TRBJ1-2; 9 bases are a match to TRBD1. The V gene end was trimmed by 2 bases and the J gene end by 5 bases; junction bases not matched to a gene: 3. The CDR3 sequence is 14 residues long. Per the germline V gene, CDR1 is MDHEN and CDR2 is SYDVKM. The DNA for the CDR3 is TGTGCCAGCAGTTTAGGGACAGGGAGATATGGCTACACCTTC. Residues: CASSLGTGRYGYTF.

The chain links TRBV27 to TRBJ1-1, with D uncertain. The CDR3 covers 13 residues. Germline V lookup: CDR1 MNHEY, CDR2 SMNVEV (reference sequence). Trimming removed 3 bases from V and 3 bases from J, with 8 bases in between. The CDR3 protein is CASSLAGDTEAFF. CDR3 sequence (DNA): TGTGCCAGCAGTTTGGCGGGAGACACTGAAGCTTTCTTT.

The CDR3 here is CASSRLQGPAFMNTEAFF. The CDR3 coding sequence is TGTGCCAGTAGTAGACTACAGGGTCCCGCATTTATGAACACTGAAGCTTTCTTT. This chain links TRBV19 with TRBJ1-1; TRBD1 is a possible D gene (6 bases). The CDR3 consists of 18 residues. V shed 4 bases and J shed 0 bases, with 21 bases lying between them. Germline-derived CDR1 and CDR2 are LNHDA and SQIVND (reference sequence).

The chain employs TRBV28 and TRBJ1-1; 7 bases agree with TRBD1. The V gene end was trimmed by 10 bases and the J gene end by 10 bases; junction bases not matched to a gene: 18. From germline, CDR1 is MDHEN and CDR2 SYDVKM. CDR3 length equals 14 residues. The CDR3 bases are TGTGCCACCTCGGGGGACAGACGGGCCTTTAGAGCTTTCTTT. This sequence encodes CATSGDRRAFRAFF.

Regarding this clone: Compared with germline, one end of the junction differs, possibly owing to a read error. The chain uses TRBV11-1 and TRBJ2-1, with 10 bases matching TRBD2. The length of the CDR3 is 15 residues. CDR1 and CDR2 from the germline V gene are SGHAT and FQDESV (reference sequence). In nucleotides, the CDR3 is TGTGCCAGCAGCCTAGCGGGGGCCTCCTACAATGAGCAGTTCTTC. It is translated as CASSLAGASYNEQFF. Drawing the rest from reference TRBV11-1 and TRBJ2-1, the complete variable domain is EAEVAQSPRYKITEKSQAVAFWCDPISGHATLYWYRQILGQGPELLVQFQDESVVDDSQLPKDRFSAERLKGVDSTLKIQPAELGDSAMYLCASSLAGASYNEQFFGPGTRLTVL.

The V gene is TRBV5-4, the J gene TRBJ1-1, with D maybe TRBD1 (6 bases). Germline CDR1 SGHNT, CDR2 YYREEE (reference sequence). Deletions cut 2 bases from V and 1 base from J, with 21 bases between. The CDR3 loop spans 18 amino acids. CDR3 DNA: TGTGCCAGCAGCTTTTCCTTGACAGGTTATGGGGGGAACACTGAAGCTTTCTTT. It codes for CASSFSLTGYGGNTEAFF.

The chain uses TRBV18 and TRBJ2-7; 12 bases agree with TRBD1. Losses at the gene ends were 3 bases for V and 5 bases for J; bases not matched to a gene: 2. Germline CDR1 reads KGHSH; CDR2 reads LQKENI. The CDR3 is 14 residues long. The CDR3 here is CASSPGTGGNEQYF. For the CDR3, the DNA is TGTGCCAGCTCACCCGGGACAGGGGGCAACGAGCAGTACTTC.

The rearrangement uses TRBV5-4 and TRBJ1-1; unclear D gene. Germline CDR1 and CDR2: SGHNT and YYREEE (reference sequence). The CDR3 is made up of 14 amino acids. The ends were cut back, 2 bases at V and 4 bases at J, with 12 bases in the middle. The CDR3 nucleotides read TGTGCCAGCAGCTTACCAACCCGGAGCACTGAAGCTTTCTTT. Encoded protein: CASSLPTRSTEAFF.

The CDR3 bases are TGTGCCAGCAGCCAAGATAGGTCAGGGGCCTATGGCTACACCTTC. Its protein product is CASSQDRSGAYGYTF. The chain is built from TRBV3-1 (or the pseudogene TRBV3-2) and TRBJ1-2, with TRBD1 as a possible D gene (6 bases). The CDR3 runs to 15 residues. Trimming removed 0 bases at V and 4 bases at J, with 12 bases between. Looked up from germline, CDR1 is LGHDT and CDR2 is YNNKEL (reference sequence).

The rearrangement joins TRBV6-5 to TRBJ2-7, with a weak D call TRBD1 (6 bases). Trimming shortened V by 10 bases and J by 4 bases, and 17 bases separated the two germline ends. The V gene's germline CDR1 is MNHEY and CDR2 SVGAGI. This CDR3 has 13 residues. CDR3 amino acids: CAIQGPVGYEQYF. The CDR3 DNA reads TGTGCCATCCAGGGGCCGGTGGGGTACGAGCAGTACTTC.

The gene calls are TRBV29-1 and TRBJ2-1, with TRBD2 matching over 8 bases. The CDR3 extends over 14 amino acids. V shed 7 bases, J shed 7 bases, and the junction held 12 bases outside the gene matches. Germline V lookup: CDR1 SQVTM, CDR2 ANQGSEA. CDR3 protein: CSGGRSGRKNEQFF. CDR3 nucleotides: TGCAGCGGGGGACGGAGCGGGAGAAAGAATGAGCAGTTCTTC.

V usage is TRBV2 and J usage is TRBJ2-1; 8 positions agree with TRBD2. J gave up 10 bases and V 6 bases, and 14 bases lay outside the gene matches. Per the germline V gene, CDR1 is SNHLY and CDR2 is FYNNEI. The CDR3 extends over 15 amino acids. DNA for the CDR3: TGTGCCAGCAGGGATAGCGGGGCTCTCGGCGGGGAGCAGTTCTTC. Its protein is CASRDSGALGGEQFF.

The CDR3 region is CASSELQGGGYTF. Here the CDR3 DNA reads TGTGCCAGCAGTGAACTACAGGGCGGCGGCTACACCTTC. The genes are TRBV6-1 and TRBJ1-2; D might be TRBD1 (6 bases). Per the germline V gene, CDR1 is MNHNS and CDR2 is SASEGT. Trimming cost V 2 bases and J 8 bases, with 12 bases left between them. This CDR3 has 13 residues.

The V call is TRBV7-2, the J call TRBJ2-1, with D possibly matching TRBD2 (6 bases). CDR3 length: 15 amino acids. The ends were cut back, 1 base at V and 8 bases at J, with 15 bases in the middle. Germline loops: CDR1 SGHTA, CDR2 FQGNSA. The CDR3 sequence is CASSLVGRERDEQFF. The DNA for the CDR3 is TGTGCCAGCAGCTTAGTAGGGCGGGAACGGGATGAGCAGTTCTTC.

This CDR3 reads CASSPGQGTGELFF. The CDR3 DNA reads as TGTGCCAGCTCACCGGGACAGGGGACCGGGGAGCTGTTTTTT. The chain is built from TRBV18 and TRBJ2-2, with 10 bases that match TRBD1. The J segment lost 5 bases and the V segment lost 3 bases, leaving 0 bases of the junction unmatched. Germline values: CDR1 KGHSH, CDR2 LQKENI. This CDR3 comprises 14 residues.

The chain combines TRBV7-9 with TRBJ2-2; 7 nucleotides align to TRBD1. The V segment lost 1 base and the J segment 4 bases; nucleotides outside the gene matches: 12. The CDR3 totals 18 residues. Germline-derived CDR1 and CDR2 are SEHNR and FQNEAQ (reference sequence). The CDR3 loop reads CASSLEEGGLKFTGELFF. The CDR3 DNA sequence: TGTGCCAGCAGCTTAGAGGAAGGGGGCCTTAAATTCACCGGGGAGCTGTTTTTT.

The chain's CDR3 is CASTVGSKAFF. The CDR3 DNA reads as TGTGCCAGCACAGTGGGGAGTAAAGCTTTCTTT. The gene calls are TRBV12-3 or TRBV12-4 and TRBJ1-1; D is uncertain. CDR3 length equals 11 residues. The V end was cut by 7 bases, the J end by 9 bases, with 12 bases between.

This rearrangement joins TRBV3-1 (or the pseudogene TRBV3-2) to TRBJ1-3, with TRBD1 matching over 7 bases. Germline V lookup: CDR1 LGHDT, CDR2 YNNKEL (reference sequence). This CDR3 region has 17 residues. V lost 1 base, J lost 2 bases, and 8 bases stayed unmatched. The CDR3 coding sequence is TGTGCCAGCAGCCAAGTCTTACAGGGGACAGCTGGAAACACCATATATTTT. Amino acid sequence: CASSQVLQGTAGNTIYF.

This clone has a handful of counts. V usage is TRBV5-6 and J usage is TRBJ1-6; 9 bases fit TRBD1. V dropped 0 bases and J dropped 5; count of bases not matched to a gene: 0. This CDR3 has 15 amino acids. Germline CDR1 and CDR2: SGHDT and YYEEEE. The CDR3 coding sequence is TGTGCCAGCAGCTTGGACAGGGGGCATAATTCACCCCTCCACTTT. Protein sequence: CASSLDRGHNSPLHF.

This chain connects TRBV9 to TRBJ1-4; D may be TRBD1 (6 bases). The V end lost 2 bases, the J end lost 6 bases, and 20 bases lay between the germline ends. Per germline, CDR1 SGDLS and CDR2 YYNGEE. The length of the CDR3 is 17 residues. The DNA for the CDR3 is TGTGCCAGCAGCGTCCTGGGGTTGGGGGCGCGGGATGAAAAACTGTTTTTT. Translated: CASSVLGLGARDEKLFF.